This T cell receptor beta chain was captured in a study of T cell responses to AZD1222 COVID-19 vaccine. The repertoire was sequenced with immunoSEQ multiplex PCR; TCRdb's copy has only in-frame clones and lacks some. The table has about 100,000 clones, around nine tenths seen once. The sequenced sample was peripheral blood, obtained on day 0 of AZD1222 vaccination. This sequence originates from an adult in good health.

The CDR3 nucleotides read TGTGCCAGTAACCCCGGACAGGGGGGGAACTATGGCTACACCTTC. Residues: CASNPGQGGNYGYTF. V and J are TRBV19 and TRBJ1-2, with TRBD1 matching over 10 bases. V trimming: 7 bases; J trimming: 2 bases; junction bases outside the gene matches: 7. CDR3 length: 15 residues. The germline V gene has CDR1 LNHDA and CDR2 SQIVND (reference sequence).